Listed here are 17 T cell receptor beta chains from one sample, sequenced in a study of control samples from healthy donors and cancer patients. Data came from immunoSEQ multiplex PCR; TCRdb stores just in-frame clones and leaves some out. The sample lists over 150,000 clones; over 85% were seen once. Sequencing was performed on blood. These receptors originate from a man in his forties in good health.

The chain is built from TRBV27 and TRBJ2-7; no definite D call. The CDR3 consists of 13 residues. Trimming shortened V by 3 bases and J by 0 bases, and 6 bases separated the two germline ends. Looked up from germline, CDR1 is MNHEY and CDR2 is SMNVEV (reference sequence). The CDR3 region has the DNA TGTGCCAGCAGTTTTTCGAGCTCCTACGAGCAGTACTTC. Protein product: CASSFSSSYEQYF.

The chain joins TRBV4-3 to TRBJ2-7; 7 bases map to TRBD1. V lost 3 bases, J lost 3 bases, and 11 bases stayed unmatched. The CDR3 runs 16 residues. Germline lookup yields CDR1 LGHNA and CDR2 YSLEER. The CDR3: CASSQASKDRYYEQYF. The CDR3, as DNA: TGCGCCAGCAGCCAGGCTTCAAAGGACAGGTACTACGAGCAGTACTTC.

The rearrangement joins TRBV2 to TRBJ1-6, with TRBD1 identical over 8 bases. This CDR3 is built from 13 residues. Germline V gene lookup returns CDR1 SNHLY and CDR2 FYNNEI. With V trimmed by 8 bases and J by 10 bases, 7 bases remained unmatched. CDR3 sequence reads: CASVRTGISPLHF. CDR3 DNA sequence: TGTGCCAGCGTGCGGACAGGGATCTCACCCCTCCACTTT.

CDR3 sequence (DNA): TGTGCCAGCAGTGCCCGATCAACAGGGGTTGCTGAAGCTTTCTTT. Translation: CASSARSTGVAEAFF. This rearrangement joins TRBV2 to TRBJ1-1; TRBD1 agrees at 7 bases. CDR1 and CDR2 (germline): SNHLY, FYNNEI. With 4 bases clipped from V and 6 bases from J, the junction kept 11 bases outside the gene matches. There are 15 residues in the CDR3.

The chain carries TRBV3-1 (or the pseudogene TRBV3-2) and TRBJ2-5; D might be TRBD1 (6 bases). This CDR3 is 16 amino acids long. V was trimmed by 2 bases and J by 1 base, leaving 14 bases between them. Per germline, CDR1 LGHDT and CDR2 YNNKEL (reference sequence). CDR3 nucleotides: TGTGCCAGCAGCCAACGTCATAGGGACATCCAAGAGACCCAGTACTTC. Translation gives CASSQRHRDIQETQYF.

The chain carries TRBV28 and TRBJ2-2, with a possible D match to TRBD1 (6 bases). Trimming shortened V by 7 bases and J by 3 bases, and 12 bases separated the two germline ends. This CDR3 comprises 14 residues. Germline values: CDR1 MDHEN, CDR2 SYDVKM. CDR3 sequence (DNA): TGTGCCAGCAACCCGACAGGATACACCGGGGAGCTGTTTTTT. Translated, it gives CASNPTGYTGELFF.

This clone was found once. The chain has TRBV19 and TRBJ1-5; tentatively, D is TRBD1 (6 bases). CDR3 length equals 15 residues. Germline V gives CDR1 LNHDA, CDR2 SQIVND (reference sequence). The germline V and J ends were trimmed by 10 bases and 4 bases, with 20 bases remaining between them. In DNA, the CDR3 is TGTGCCACCCACAACAGGGATGGAGGGAATCAGCCCCAGCATTTT. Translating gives CATHNRDGGNQPQHF.

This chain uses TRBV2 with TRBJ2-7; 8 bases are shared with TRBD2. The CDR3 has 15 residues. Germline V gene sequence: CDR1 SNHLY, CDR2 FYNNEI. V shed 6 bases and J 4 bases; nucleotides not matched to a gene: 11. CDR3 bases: TGTGCCAGCAGCGGGGGCGGGGGGACGGAATACGAGCAGTACTTC. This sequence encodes CASSGGGGTEYEQYF.

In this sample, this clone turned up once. CDR3 sequence (DNA): TGTGCCAGTTCTAGGGGTGGGGGTTTCTACGAGCAGTACTTC. Translating it yields CASSRGGGFYEQYF. The gene calls are TRBV7-2 and TRBJ2-7; D possibly uses TRBD1 or TRBD2 (5 bases each). The V and J ends lost 9 bases and 3 bases respectively, with 18 bases between them. Germline lookup yields CDR1 SGHTA and CDR2 FQGNSA. The CDR3 is made up of 14 amino acids.

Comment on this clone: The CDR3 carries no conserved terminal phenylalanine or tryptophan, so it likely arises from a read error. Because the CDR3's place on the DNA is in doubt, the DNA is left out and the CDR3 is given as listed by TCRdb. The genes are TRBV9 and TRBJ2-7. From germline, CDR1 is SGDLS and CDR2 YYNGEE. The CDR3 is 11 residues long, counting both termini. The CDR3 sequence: CASRPVWLGSA.

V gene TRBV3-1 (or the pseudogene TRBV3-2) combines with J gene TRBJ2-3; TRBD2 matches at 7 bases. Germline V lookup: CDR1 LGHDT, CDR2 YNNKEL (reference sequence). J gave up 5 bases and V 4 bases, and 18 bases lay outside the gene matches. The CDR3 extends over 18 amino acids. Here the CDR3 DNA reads TGTGCCAGCAGCCCCCAAGTTCCCGGACTAGTCTCTCTAGATACGCAGTATTTT. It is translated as CASSPQVPGLVSLDTQYF.

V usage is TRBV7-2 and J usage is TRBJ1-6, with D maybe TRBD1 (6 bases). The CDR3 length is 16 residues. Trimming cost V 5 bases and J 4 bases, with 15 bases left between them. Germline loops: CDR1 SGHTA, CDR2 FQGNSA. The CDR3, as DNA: TGTGCCAGCAGCCCACAGGCCCAGGGGTATAATTCACCCCTCCACTTT. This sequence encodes CASSPQAQGYNSPLHF.

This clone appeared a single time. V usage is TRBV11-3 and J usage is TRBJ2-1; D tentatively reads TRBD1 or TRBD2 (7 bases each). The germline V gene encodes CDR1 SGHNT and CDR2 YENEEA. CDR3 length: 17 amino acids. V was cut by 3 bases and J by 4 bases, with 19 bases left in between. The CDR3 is CASSLTQNRGGYNEQFF. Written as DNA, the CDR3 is TGTGCCAGCAGCTTGACACAAAACAGGGGAGGGTACAATGAGCAGTTCTTC.

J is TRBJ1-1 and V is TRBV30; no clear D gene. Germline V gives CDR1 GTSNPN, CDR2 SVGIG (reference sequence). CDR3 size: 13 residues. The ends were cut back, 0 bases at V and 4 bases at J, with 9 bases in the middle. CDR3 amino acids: CAWSVEIGTEAFF. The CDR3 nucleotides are TGTGCCTGGAGTGTTGAGATTGGCACTGAAGCTTTCTTT. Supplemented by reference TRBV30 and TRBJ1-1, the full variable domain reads SQTIHQWPATLVQPVGSPLSLECTVEGTSNPNLYWYRQAAGRGLQLLFYSVGIGQISSEVPQNLSASRPQDRQFILSSKKLLLSDSGFYLCAWSVEIGTEAFFGQGTRLTVV.

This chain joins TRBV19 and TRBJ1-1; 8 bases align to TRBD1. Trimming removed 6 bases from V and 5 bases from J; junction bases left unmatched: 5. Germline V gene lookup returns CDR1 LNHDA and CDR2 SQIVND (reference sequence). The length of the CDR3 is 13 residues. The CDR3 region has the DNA TGTGCCAGTAGCGGACAGGGCCAGACTGAAGCTTTCTTT. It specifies CASSGQGQTEAFF. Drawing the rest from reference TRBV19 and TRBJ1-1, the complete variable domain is DGGITQSPKYLFRKEGQNVTLSCEQNLNHDAMYWYRQDPGQGLRLIYYSQIVNDFQKGDIAEGYSVSREKKESFPLTVTSAQKNPTAFYLCASSGQGQTEAFFGQGTRLTVV.

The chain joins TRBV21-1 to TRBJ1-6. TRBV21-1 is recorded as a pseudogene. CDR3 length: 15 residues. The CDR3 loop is CASSKALRFGSPLHF. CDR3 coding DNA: TGTGCCAGCAGCAAAGCACTCCGCTTCGGTTCACCCCTCCACTTT.

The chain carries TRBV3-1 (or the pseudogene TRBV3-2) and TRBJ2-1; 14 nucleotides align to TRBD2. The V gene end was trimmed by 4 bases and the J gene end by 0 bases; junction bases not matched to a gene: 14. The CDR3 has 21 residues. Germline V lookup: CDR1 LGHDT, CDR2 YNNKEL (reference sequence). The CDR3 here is CASSPRRGLAGGSGSYNEQFF. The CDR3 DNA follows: TGTGCCAGCAGCCCACGGAGAGGACTAGCGGGGGGTTCGGGCTCCTACAATGAGCAGTTCTTC.